This T cell receptor (beta chain) was sequenced for a study of shared clonotypes between healthy human individuals. An even split of each subset's genomic DNA across several immunoSEQ plates was performed. Sequencing used immunoSEQ multiplex PCR; TCRdb keeps in-frame clones, though not all of them. Seen here are hundreds of thousands of clones, around 80% observed once, and the top ten hold approximately 12%. Donors included only healthy HIV-negative adults lacking recent acute infections or vaccinations. Genomic DNA of unsorted samples came from tens of millions of PBMCs. Germline assignment: CDR1 SGHTA and CDR2 FQGNSA. V was clipped by 3 bases and J by 1 base, with 8 bases between them. The CDR3 is 14 amino acids. This clone occurred once.

Sequenced sample: PBMCs. The source of this sequence is a woman between 35 and 50 years old in good health. Some clones in this sample may be carry-over from other donors' samples. The chain couples TRBV7-2 to TRBJ2-3, with a possible D match to TRBD1 (6 bases). As DNA, the CDR3 is TGTGCCAGCAGCTTTTCAGGGGGCACAGATACGCAGTATTTT. The encoded protein is CASSFSGGTDTQYF.